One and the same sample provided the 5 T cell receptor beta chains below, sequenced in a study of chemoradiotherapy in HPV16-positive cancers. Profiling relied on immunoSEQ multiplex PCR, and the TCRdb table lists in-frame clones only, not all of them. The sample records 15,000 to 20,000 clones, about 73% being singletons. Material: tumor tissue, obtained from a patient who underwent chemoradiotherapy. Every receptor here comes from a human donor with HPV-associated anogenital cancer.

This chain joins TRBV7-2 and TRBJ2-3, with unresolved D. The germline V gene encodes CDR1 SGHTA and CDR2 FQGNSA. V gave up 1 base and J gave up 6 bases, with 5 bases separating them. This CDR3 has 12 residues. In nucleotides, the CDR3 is TGTGCCAGCAGCTTAGAAGGGGATACGCAGTATTTT. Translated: CASSLEGDTQYF.

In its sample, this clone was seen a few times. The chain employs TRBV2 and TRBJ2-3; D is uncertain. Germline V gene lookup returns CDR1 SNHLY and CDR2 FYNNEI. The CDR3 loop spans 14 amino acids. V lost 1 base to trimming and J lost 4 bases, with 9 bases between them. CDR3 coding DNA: TGTGCCAGCAGTGAAGAGGACGCCTCAGATACGCAGTATTTT. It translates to CASSEEDASDTQYF.

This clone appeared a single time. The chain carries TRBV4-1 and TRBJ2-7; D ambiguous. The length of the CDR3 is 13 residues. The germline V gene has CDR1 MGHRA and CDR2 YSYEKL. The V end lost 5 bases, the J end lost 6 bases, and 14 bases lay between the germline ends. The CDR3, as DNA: TGCGCCAGCAGCTCGACGGCCCACCCCGAGCAGTACTTC. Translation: CASSSTAHPEQYF.

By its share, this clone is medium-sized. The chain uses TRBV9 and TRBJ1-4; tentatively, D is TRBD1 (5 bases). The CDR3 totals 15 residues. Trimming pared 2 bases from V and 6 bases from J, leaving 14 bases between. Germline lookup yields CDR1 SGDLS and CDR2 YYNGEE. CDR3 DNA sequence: TGTGCCAGCAGCGTTGGTGCAGACAGCCATGAAAAACTGTTTTTT. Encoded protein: CASSVGADSHEKLFF. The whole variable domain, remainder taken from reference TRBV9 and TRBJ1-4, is DSGVTQTPKHLITATGQRVTLRCSPRSGDLSVYWYQQSLDQGLQFLIQYYNGEERAKGNILERFSAQQFPDLHSELNLSSLELGDSALYFCASSVGADSHEKLFFGSGTQLSVL.

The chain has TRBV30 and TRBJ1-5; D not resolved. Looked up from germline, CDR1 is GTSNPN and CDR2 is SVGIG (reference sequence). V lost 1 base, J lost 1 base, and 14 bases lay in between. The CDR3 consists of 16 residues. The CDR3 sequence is CAWSAYGISSNQPQHF. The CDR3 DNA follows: TGTGCCTGGAGTGCTTACGGGATATCGAGCAATCAGCCCCAGCATTTT.